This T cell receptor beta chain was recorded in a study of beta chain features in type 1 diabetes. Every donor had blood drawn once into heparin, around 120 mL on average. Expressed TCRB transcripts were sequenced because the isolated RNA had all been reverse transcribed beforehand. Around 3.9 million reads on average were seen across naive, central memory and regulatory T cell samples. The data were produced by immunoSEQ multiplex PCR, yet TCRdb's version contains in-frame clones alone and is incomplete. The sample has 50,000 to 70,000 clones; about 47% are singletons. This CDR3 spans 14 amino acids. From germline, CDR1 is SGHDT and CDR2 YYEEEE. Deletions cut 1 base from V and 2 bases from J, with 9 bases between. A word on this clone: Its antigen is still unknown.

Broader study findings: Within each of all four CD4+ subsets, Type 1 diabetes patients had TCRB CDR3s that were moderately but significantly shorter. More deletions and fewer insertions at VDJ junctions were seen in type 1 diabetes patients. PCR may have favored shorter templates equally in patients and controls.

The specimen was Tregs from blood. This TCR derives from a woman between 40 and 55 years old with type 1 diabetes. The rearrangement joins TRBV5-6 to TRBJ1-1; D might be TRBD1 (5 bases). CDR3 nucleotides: TGTGCCAGCAGCTTGATTAGGGGAAACACTGAAGCTTTCTTT. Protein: CASSLIRGNTEAFF.